This is a list of T cell receptor beta chains from one sample in a study of T cells after yellow fever vaccination. From the 5' RACE reads, TCRdb called clonotypes with MiXCR, one entry per CDR3 protein. The data hold about 58,000 distinct CDR3 sequences, with approximately 5.5% observed a single time. The input for sequencing was PBMCs, either bulk or a sorted T-cell subset (CD4+, CD8+, memory, or dextramer-sorted; not recorded which), taken on the day of the yellow fever booster vaccination. The receptors were gathered from a man aged 18 to 35 who received the YFV17D yellow fever vaccine. Both conserved end residues are part of each CDR3. The order of the fields is clone size, V gene, J gene, D gene, CDR3 DNA, CDR3 protein. A D gene is named only where the DNA matches it firmly. Clone size is given for some rows only: seen once, a few or many times, or a class if the clone is expanded.

size: few
V: TRBV14
J: TRBJ2-1
D: NA
DNA: TGTGCCAGCAGCCTGGGGACCGAGCAGTTCTTC
CDR3: CASSLGTEQFF

size: NA
V: TRBV10-3
J: TRBJ1-5
D: TRBD1
DNA: TGTGCCATCAGTGAGTCACAGGGGGACCAGCCCCAGCATTTT
CDR3: CAISESQGDQPQHF

size: many
V: TRBV27
J: TRBJ2-1
D: NA
DNA: TGTGCCAGCAGTGCCACCCCAGGAGGAAATGAGCAGTTCTTC
CDR3: CASSATPGGNEQFF

size: many
V: TRBV29-1
J: TRBJ2-2
D: NA
DNA: TGCAGCGTTGAAGATCCAGGGGTCGGGGAGCTGTTTTTT
CDR3: CSVEDPGVGELFF

size: many
V: TRBV5-4
J: TRBJ2-1
D: TRBD2
DNA: TGTGCCAGCAGCCCCACTAGCGGGGGCCACTACAATGAGCAGTTCTTC
CDR3: CASSPTSGGHYNEQFF

size: many
V: TRBV12-3/TRBV12-4
J: TRBJ2-7
D: NA
DNA: TGTGCCAGCAGTTTGTCCGGGGCTAAAGGGTACGAGCAGTACTTC
CDR3: CASSLSGAKGYEQYF

size: many
V: TRBV5-5
J: TRBJ2-3
D: NA
DNA: TGTGCCAGCAGCGCGCGGCAGGCGACAGATACGCAGTATTTT
CDR3: CASSARQATDTQYF

size: few
V: TRBV5-1
J: TRBJ1-2
D: TRBD1
DNA: TGCGCCAGCAGCGCGGGACAGGGGCTCTATGGCTACACCTTC
CDR3: CASSAGQGLYGYTF

size: NA
V: TRBV5-1
J: TRBJ1-5
D: TRBD1
DNA: TGCGCCAGCAGCTTGGAGGCGGGGGACAGGGGATGGGTTCAGCCCCAGCATTTT
CDR3: CASSLEAGDRGWVQPQHF

size: few
V: TRBV5-1
J: TRBJ2-2
D: NA
DNA: TGCGCCAGCAGCTTGGATAACACCGGGGAGCTGTTTTTT
CDR3: CASSLDNTGELFF

size: few
V: TRBV7-9
J: TRBJ1-5
D: NA
DNA: TGTGCCAGCAGCTCCCAGGGTTGGCCCCAGCATTTT
CDR3: CASSSQGWPQHF

size: many
V: TRBV7-9
J: TRBJ2-7
D: NA
DNA: TGTGCCAGCGCCCCACCTGGGGGATACGAGCAGTACTTC
CDR3: CASAPPGGYEQYF

size: NA
V: TRBV24-1
J: TRBJ2-3
D: NA
DNA: TGTGCCACCAGTGACTCGAAAACAAGGACGCAGTATTTT
CDR3: CATSDSKTRTQYF

size: many
V: TRBV4-1
J: TRBJ2-3
D: NA
DNA: TGCGCCAGCAGCCTAGCGGAACGCACAGATACGCAGTATTTT
CDR3: CASSLAERTDTQYF

size: NA
V: TRBV11-2
J: TRBJ2-1
D: NA
DNA: TGTGCCAGCAGCCCACAGCCAGCAGGGGATGAGCAGTTCTTC
CDR3: CASSPQPAGDEQFF

size: NA
V: TRBV12-3/TRBV12-4
J: TRBJ1-1
D: NA
DNA: TGTGCCAGCCGCAGTTTTCGGAACACTGAAGCTTTCTTT
CDR3: CASRSFRNTEAFF

size: many
V: TRBV7-9
J: TRBJ2-5
D: TRBD2
DNA: TGTGCCAGCAGCAGGAGAAGCGCGGGGGGAGAGACCCAGTACTTC
CDR3: CASSRRSAGGETQYF

size: NA
V: TRBV12-3/TRBV12-4
J: TRBJ1-2
D: NA
DNA: TGTGCCAGCAGCCAACAGCATTCGGGCTATGGCTACACCTTC
CDR3: CASSQQHSGYGYTF

size: few
V: TRBV7-2
J: TRBJ2-5
D: TRBD2
DNA: TGTGCCAGCAGCTTAGTGGTCCTAGGGGAAACTAGCGGGGGGGCCCGGGAGACCCAGTACTTC
CDR3: CASSLVVLGETSGGARETQYF

size: many
V: TRBV20-1
J: TRBJ2-5
D: NA
DNA: TGCAGTGCTACAACTAGGGAGACCCAGTACTTC
CDR3: CSATTRETQYF

size: many
V: TRBV29-1
J: TRBJ2-4
D: NA
DNA: TGCAGCGTTGAAGACCTGGGAGGCACAAGAGACATTCAGTACTTC
CDR3: CSVEDLGGTRDIQYF

size: many
V: TRBV10-1
J: TRBJ2-4
D: NA
DNA: TGCGCCAGCAGCCGGGATATGGGAGCCAAAAACATTCAGTACTTC
CDR3: CASSRDMGAKNIQYF

size: many
V: TRBV7-2
J: TRBJ1-6
D: NA
DNA: TGTGCCAGCAGCCCGCCGGGGTACCCCTATAATTCACCCCTCCACTTT
CDR3: CASSPPGYPYNSPLHF